Each of the 29 T cell receptor beta chains below was sequenced from the same sample in a study of tumor-infiltrating lymphocytes in localized non-small cell lung cancer. Sequencing used immunoSEQ multiplex PCR; TCRdb keeps in-frame clones, though not all of them. Counted here are fewer than 25,000 clones, just under 75% occurring once; the ten biggest clones make up around 6%. Sample: lung tumor tissue. The receptor source for this set is a human donor with non-small cell lung cancer.

V gene TRBV19 combines with J gene TRBJ1-1; D possibly corresponds to TRBD1 (5 bases). V lost 4 bases and J lost 0, with 9 bases in between. CDR1 LNHDA and CDR2 SQIVND come from the germline V gene (reference sequence). This CDR3 is 14 amino acids long. The CDR3 DNA is TGTGCCAGTAGTACGACAGAAGTGAACACTGAAGCTTTCTTT. Translated, it gives CASSTTEVNTEAFF.

The chain carries TRBV7-6 and TRBJ2-2; D gene ambiguous. CDR1 is SGHVS and CDR2 is FNYEAQ in the germline V gene. V lost 8 bases, J lost 2 bases, and 3 bases lay in between. The CDR3 has 11 amino acids. The CDR3 sequence: CASGNTGELFF. In DNA form, the CDR3 reads TGTGCCAGCGGAAACACCGGGGAGCTGTTTTTT.

The CDR3 region is CASSLSDYGYTF. DNA of the CDR3: TGTGCCAGCAGTTTATCGGACTATGGCTACACCTTC. The V and J genes are TRBV27 and TRBJ1-2; no clear D gene. Per the germline V gene, CDR1 is MNHEY and CDR2 is SMNVEV (reference sequence). Trimming removed 0 bases from V and 3 bases from J, with 2 bases in between. The CDR3 totals 12 residues.

The CDR3 DNA sequence: TGTGCCAGCAGCTTTGAGGGTCTCAAAAACATTCAGTACTTC. Translated, it gives CASSFEGLKNIQYF. The chain has TRBV5-5 and TRBJ2-4, with D perhaps matching TRBD2 (5 bases). The CDR3 is 14 amino acids. Germline V gene lookup returns CDR1 SGHKS and CDR2 YYEKEE (reference sequence). V lost 2 bases and J 3 bases, leaving 9 bases between the germline ends.

The chain joins TRBV29-1 to TRBJ2-1, with TRBD2 identical over 11 bases. From germline, CDR1 is SQVTM and CDR2 ANQGSEA. V lost 6 bases to trimming and J lost 4 bases; unmatched junction nucleotides: 8. This CDR3 spans 15 amino acids. CDR3: CSVGHSGGGYNEQFF. The CDR3 DNA is TGCAGCGTAGGACATAGCGGGGGGGGGTACAATGAGCAGTTCTTC.

The chain is built from TRBV5-1 and TRBJ2-5; TRBD1 aligns across 8 bases. The CDR3 contains 17 residues. The trim removed 3 bases at V and 6 bases at J, leaving 16 bases unmatched. Germline V lookup: CDR1 SGHRS, CDR2 YFSETQ. The CDR3 here is CASSYPVSQGAQKTQYF. The CDR3 DNA reads TGCGCCAGCAGCTACCCGGTGTCCCAGGGGGCGCAAAAGACCCAGTACTTC.

This clone has only a few counts. The rearrangement uses TRBV12-5 and TRBJ1-1; a weak D match, TRBD1 (5 bases). The germline V and J ends were trimmed by 7 bases and 1 base, with 25 bases remaining between them. This CDR3 contains 18 residues. Per the germline V gene, CDR1 is LGHNT and CDR2 is FRNRAP. The CDR3 protein is CASALETGRGVGNTEAFF. CDR3 sequence (DNA): TGTGCTAGTGCCCTAGAAACCGGGAGGGGAGTAGGGAACACTGAAGCTTTCTTT. The whole variable domain, filled in from reference TRBV12-5 and TRBJ1-1, reads DARVTQTPRHKVTEMGQEVTMRCQPILGHNTVFWYRQTMMQGLELLAYFRNRAPLDDSGMPKDRFSAEMPDATLATLKIQPSEPRDSAVYFCASALETGRGVGNTEAFFGQGTRLTVV.

This chain links TRBV7-9 with TRBJ1-3; a possible D gene is TRBD1 (5 bases). Between the trimmed V and J ends, which lost 1 base and 2 bases, there was a span of 9 bases. This CDR3 is built from 15 residues. Germline V lookup: CDR1 SEHNR, CDR2 FQNEAQ (reference sequence). This chain's CDR3 is CASSLGAGPGNTIYF. The DNA for the CDR3 is TGTGCCAGCAGCTTAGGCGCAGGGCCTGGAAACACCATATATTTT.

The chain recombines TRBV19 with TRBJ2-2; 12 positions match TRBD1. V lost 10 bases, J lost 7 bases, and 16 bases stayed unmatched. This CDR3 spans 17 amino acids. From germline, CDR1 is LNHDA and CDR2 SQIVND (reference sequence). Here the CDR3 DNA reads TGTGCCACCAAAAGGGATTCGGGACAGGGGGCATTCGGGGAGCTGTTTTTT. Protein sequence: CATKRDSGQGAFGELFF.

CDR3 nucleotide sequence: TGTGCCACCAGCCCCCCCGAGGGGAGCGGCACTGAAGCTTTCTTT. Translation gives CATSPPEGSGTEAFF. This chain links TRBV15 with TRBJ1-1, with a possible D match to TRBD1 (5 bases). Germline lookup yields CDR1 LNHNV and CDR2 YYDKDF (reference sequence). The CDR3 is 15 amino acids. Trimming took 5 bases from V and 4 from J, leaving 17 bases between them. Using reference TRBV15 and TRBJ1-1 for the parts outside the CDR3, the full variable domain is DAMVIQNPRYQVTQFGKPVTLSCSQTLNHNVMYWYQQKSSQAPKLLFHYYDKDFNNEADTPDNFQSRRPNTSFCFLDIRSPGLGDTAMYLCATSPPEGSGTEAFFGQGTRLTVV.

This clone was detected once. This rearrangement joins TRBV10-3 to TRBJ1-1, with TRBD1 as a possible D gene (6 bases). The CDR3 sequence is 14 residues long. The V gene's germline CDR1 is ENHRY and CDR2 SYGVKD. V lost 4 bases to trimming and J lost 8 bases, with 17 bases between them. CDR3 sequence (DNA): TGTGCCATCAGTGGGGGGTCGACAGGAACCGAAGCTTTCTTT. Its translation: CAISGGSTGTEAFF.

This chain uses TRBV6-1 with TRBJ2-1; 7 positions match TRBD2. V was pared by 7 bases and J by 0 bases, with 6 bases of the junction left unmatched. This CDR3 is 15 amino acids long. CDR1 is MNHNS and CDR2 is SASEGT in the germline V gene. The CDR3 coding sequence is TGTGCCAGCAAACCCCGGGGGGACTCCTACAATGAGCAGTTCTTC. Translating gives CASKPRGDSYNEQFF.

This clone occurred a few times. This rearrangement joins TRBV10-2 to TRBJ2-3, with D possibly TRBD1 on 6 matching bases. V lost 5 bases and J 0 bases, leaving 12 bases between the germline ends. CDR1 is WSHSY and CDR2 is SAAADI in the germline V gene. CDR3 length: 15 residues. Written as DNA, the CDR3 is TGCGCCAGCAGTAGACAGGCCCCTAGCACAGATACGCAGTATTTT. Its protein product is CASSRQAPSTDTQYF.

This chain joins TRBV9 and TRBJ2-1, with 7 bases lining up with TRBD2. CDR1 is SGDLS and CDR2 is YYNGEE in the germline V gene. There are 15 residues in the CDR3. Trimming cost V 4 bases and J 0 bases; bases outside gene matches: 4. The DNA of the CDR3 is TGTGCCAGCAGCCGAGCGGGGAGCTCCTACAATGAGCAGTTCTTC. Residues: CASSRAGSSYNEQFF.

The rearrangement joins TRBV7-8 to TRBJ1-4, with D possibly matching TRBD1 (5 bases). Between the trimmed V and J ends, which lost 1 base and 0 bases, there was a span of 15 bases. The germline V gene has CDR1 SGHVS and CDR2 FQNEAQ. This CDR3 region has 18 residues. CDR3: CASSLDFMTATTNEKLFF. The CDR3, as DNA: TGTGCCAGCAGCTTAGACTTCATGACAGCTACAACTAATGAAAAACTGTTTTTT.

V is TRBV5-5 and J is TRBJ2-1; TRBD2 matches 15 bases. The CDR3 has 17 residues. V shed 3 bases, J shed 2 bases, and the junction held 3 bases outside the gene matches. Per the germline V gene, CDR1 is SGHKS and CDR2 is YYEKEE (reference sequence). The DNA for the CDR3 is TGTGCCAGCAGCTCTTGGACTAGCGGGGGGGCCTACAATGAGCAGTTCTTC. It codes for CASSSWTSGGAYNEQFF.

The count of this clone is one. The chain combines TRBV4-3 with TRBJ2-7; D is uncertain. The CDR3 sequence is 15 residues long. Between the trimmed V and J ends, which lost 1 base and 0 bases, there was a span of 10 bases. Germline V gene data show CDR1 as LGHNA and CDR2 as YSLEER. The CDR3 loop is CASSQVLESSYEQYF. Written as DNA, the CDR3 is TGCGCCAGCAGCCAAGTCCTTGAGAGCTCCTACGAGCAGTACTTC.

This sequence joins TRBV5-1 and TRBJ2-7; D remains ambiguous. Trimming shortened V by 5 bases and J by 3 bases, and 12 bases separated the two germline ends. The CDR3 contains 13 residues. Germline loops: CDR1 SGHRS, CDR2 YFSETQ. The CDR3 bases are TGCGCCAGCAGTAACGCGGAAGGCTACGAGCAGTACTTC. Translation: CASSNAEGYEQYF.

On this clone itself: An end of the junction differs from the germline gene, which may be a read error. The chain carries TRBV7-2 and TRBJ1-1, with D perhaps TRBD1 (5 bases). Germline V gives CDR1 SGHTA, CDR2 FQGNSA. The CDR3 sequence is 13 residues long. The CDR3, as DNA: TGTGCCAGCAGGTTAGGTGGGGGCACTGAAGCTTTCTTT. It specifies CASRLGGGTEAFF. Using reference TRBV7-2 and TRBJ1-1 for the parts outside the CDR3, the full variable domain is GAGVSQSPSNKVTEKGKDVELRCDPISGHTALYWYRQSLGQGLEFLIYFQGNSAPDKSGLPSDRFSAERTGGSVSTLTIQRTQQEDSAVYLCASRLGGGTEAFFGQGTRLTVV.

V usage is TRBV9 and J usage is TRBJ1-2; D may be TRBD1 (6 bases). The CDR3 runs to 15 residues. CDR1 and CDR2 from the germline V gene are SGDLS and YYNGEE. Trimming left V 3 bases short and J 3 bases short, with 15 bases between. The CDR3 region is CASSARGTEYYGYTF. The CDR3 DNA reads TGTGCCAGCAGCGCTAGGGGGACGGAATACTATGGCTACACCTTC.

The chain uses TRBV5-1 and TRBJ2-1; D ambiguous. CDR3 length equals 16 residues. CDR1 SGHRS and CDR2 YFSETQ come from the germline V gene. V was clipped by 0 bases and J by 10 bases, with 20 bases between them. The CDR3 protein is CASSLAGGYSPNEQFF. The CDR3 DNA reads TGCGCCAGCAGCTTGGCTGGCGGATACTCCCCCAACGAGCAGTTCTTC.

The V call is TRBV4-3, the J call TRBJ2-2; TRBD2 is a possible D gene (5 bases). The V end lost 6 bases, the J end lost 1 base, and 12 bases lay between the germline ends. Germline V gene sequence: CDR1 LGHNA, CDR2 YSLEER. The CDR3 has 15 residues. Here the CDR3 reads CASRKGAENTGELFF. The CDR3 DNA is TGCGCCAGCAGAAAGGGAGCGGAGAACACCGGGGAGCTGTTTTTT.

V usage is TRBV13 and J usage is TRBJ1-2; 8 bases map to TRBD1. J was trimmed by 7 bases and V by 4 bases; bases with no gene match: 14. CDR1 and CDR2 (germline): PRHDT, FYEKMQ (reference sequence). The CDR3 runs to 16 residues. The CDR3: CASSSEAAGGHGGYTF. The CDR3 bases are TGTGCCAGCAGCTCGGAGGCGGCAGGGGGCCATGGTGGCTACACCTTC.

J is TRBJ2-3 and V is TRBV7-2, with 15 bases fitting TRBD2. V was clipped by 5 bases and J by 1 base; unmatched bases: 4. CDR3 size: 17 residues. The V gene's germline CDR1 is SGHTA and CDR2 FQGNSA. DNA for the CDR3: TGTGCCAGCAGCCTCGGACTAGCGGGGGGGGGCACAGATACGCAGTATTTT. Translating it yields CASSLGLAGGGTDTQYF.

The chain employs TRBV27 and TRBJ1-1, with D unclear. From germline, CDR1 is MNHEY and CDR2 SMNVEV (reference sequence). Trimming pared 2 bases from V and 2 bases from J, leaving 9 bases between. The CDR3 consists of 14 residues. The CDR3 bases are TGTGCCAGCAGTTTAACCGGGCTAAACACTGAAGCTTTCTTT. As protein: CASSLTGLNTEAFF.

The chain combines TRBV7-2 with TRBJ2-4; D perhaps matches TRBD1 (5 bases). Trimming stripped 5 bases from V and 7 bases from J, with 12 bases between. The germline V gene encodes CDR1 SGHTA and CDR2 FQGNSA. The CDR3 covers 13 residues. CDR3: CASSPQVRNIQYF. DNA of the CDR3: TGTGCCAGCAGCCCACAGGTGCGGAACATTCAGTACTTC.

The chain recombines TRBV9 with TRBJ2-1, with 12 positions matching TRBD2. V was clipped by 4 bases and J by 0 bases; unmatched bases: 14. Germline V gene lookup returns CDR1 SGDLS and CDR2 YYNGEE. The CDR3 runs to 20 residues. Written as DNA, the CDR3 is TGTGCCAGCAGCAGGCTCGGCGGACTAGCGGGGACGAGCTCCTACAATGAGCAGTTCTTC. Translation gives CASSRLGGLAGTSSYNEQFF.

The chain employs TRBV30 and TRBJ1-2; tentative D call: TRBD1 (5 bases). The CDR3 runs 14 residues. V shed 0 bases and J shed 3 bases, with 11 bases lying between them. The germline V gene has CDR1 GTSNPN and CDR2 SVGIG (reference sequence). DNA for the CDR3: TGTGCCTGGAGTGTAGGGACGCGGGACTATGGCTACACCTTC. Protein: CAWSVGTRDYGYTF.

The genes are TRBV7-2 and TRBJ1-5; D is unclear. Germline V gene sequence: CDR1 SGHTA, CDR2 FQGNSA. CDR3 length: 12 amino acids. V was shortened by 3 bases and J by 11 bases, with 11 bases between the two germline ends. CDR3 DNA sequence: TGTGCCAGCAGCTTTGACCGTGGGGCCCAGCATTTT. It is translated as CASSFDRGAQHF.